This T cell receptor (beta chain) stems from a study of cytomegalovirus exposure and HLA in healthy donors. PCR was performed using 60 Vbeta and 13 Jbeta primers. Generated by immunoSEQ multiplex PCR, the TCRdb table keeps only in-frame clones and is missing some. The top ten hold approximately 2.9% of the sample, which has some 180,000 clones, about four fifths seen once. About this clone itself: Its antigen is unknown.

Germline CDR1 is SGHNT and CDR2 is YENEEA. The ends lost 5 bases at V and 5 bases at J; junction bases unmatched: 12. The CDR3 is made up of 15 amino acids. General observations from the study: In the analysis, some V segments, TRBV6-2 and TRBV6-3 included, were excluded as indistinguishable.

The clonotype was recovered from a female donor in good health and CMV-seronegative. This chain joins TRBV11-3 and TRBJ2-7; 7 positions agree with TRBD2. The material sequenced was PBMCs. CDR3 loop: CASSPHGSGLNEQYF. DNA of the CDR3: TGTGCCAGCAGCCCGCACGGTAGCGGGTTAAACGAGCAGTACTTC.